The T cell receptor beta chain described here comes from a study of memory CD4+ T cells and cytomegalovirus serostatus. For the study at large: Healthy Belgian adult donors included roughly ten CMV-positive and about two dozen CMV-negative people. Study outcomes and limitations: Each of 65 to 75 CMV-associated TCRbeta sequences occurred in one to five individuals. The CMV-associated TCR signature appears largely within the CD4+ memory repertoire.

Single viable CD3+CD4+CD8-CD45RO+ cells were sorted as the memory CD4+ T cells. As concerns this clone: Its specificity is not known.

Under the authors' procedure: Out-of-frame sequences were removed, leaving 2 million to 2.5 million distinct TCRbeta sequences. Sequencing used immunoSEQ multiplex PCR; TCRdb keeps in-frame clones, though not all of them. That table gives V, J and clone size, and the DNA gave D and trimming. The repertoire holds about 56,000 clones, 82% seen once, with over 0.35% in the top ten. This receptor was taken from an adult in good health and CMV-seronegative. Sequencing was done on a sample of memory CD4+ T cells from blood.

This CDR3 is CAISGTSGGADTQYF. CDR3 sequence (DNA): TGTGCCATCAGTGGGACTAGCGGGGGGGCCGATACGCAGTATTTT. V usage is TRBV10-3 and J usage is TRBJ2-3; 15 positions agree with TRBD2. The CDR3 loop spans 15 amino acids. Germline values: CDR1 ENHRY, CDR2 SYGVKD. J was trimmed by 6 bases and V by 4 bases; bases with no gene match: 2.